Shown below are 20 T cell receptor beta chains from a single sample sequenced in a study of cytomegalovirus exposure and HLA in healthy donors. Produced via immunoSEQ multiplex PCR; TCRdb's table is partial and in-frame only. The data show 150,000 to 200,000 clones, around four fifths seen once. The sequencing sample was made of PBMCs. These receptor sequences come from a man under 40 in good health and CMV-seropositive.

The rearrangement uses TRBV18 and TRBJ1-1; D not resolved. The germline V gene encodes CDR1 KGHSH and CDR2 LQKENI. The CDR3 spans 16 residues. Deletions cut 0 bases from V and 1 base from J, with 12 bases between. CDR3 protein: CASSPPNSGTNTEAFF. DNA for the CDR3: TGTGCCAGCTCACCACCGAACAGTGGAACGAACACTGAAGCTTTCTTT.

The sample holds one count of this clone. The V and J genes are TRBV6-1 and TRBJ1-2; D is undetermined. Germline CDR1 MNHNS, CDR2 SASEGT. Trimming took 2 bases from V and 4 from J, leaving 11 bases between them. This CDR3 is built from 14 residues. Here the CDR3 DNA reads TGTGCCAGCAGTGAACGAGGCACCTCCTATGGCTACACCTTC. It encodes CASSERGTSYGYTF.

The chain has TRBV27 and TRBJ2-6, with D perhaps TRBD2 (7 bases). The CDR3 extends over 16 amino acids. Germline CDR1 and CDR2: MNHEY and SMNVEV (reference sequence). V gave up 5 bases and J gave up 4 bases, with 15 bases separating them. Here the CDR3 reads CASSEGGGQGANVLTF. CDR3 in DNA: TGTGCCAGCAGTGAGGGAGGGGGGCAAGGGGCCAACGTCCTGACTTTC.

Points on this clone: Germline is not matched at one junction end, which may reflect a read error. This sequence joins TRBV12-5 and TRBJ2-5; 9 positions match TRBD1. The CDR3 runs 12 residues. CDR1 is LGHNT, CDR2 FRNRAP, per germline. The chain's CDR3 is CASGQVDRGRHF. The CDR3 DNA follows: TGTGCTAGTGGGCAGGTTGACAGGGGGAGGCACTTC. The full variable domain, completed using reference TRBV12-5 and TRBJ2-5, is DARVTQTPRHKVTEMGQEVTMRCQPILGHNTVFWYRQTMMQGLELLAYFRNRAPLDDSGMPKDRFSAEMPDATLATLKIQPSEPRDSAVYFCASGQVDRGRHFGPGTRLLVL.

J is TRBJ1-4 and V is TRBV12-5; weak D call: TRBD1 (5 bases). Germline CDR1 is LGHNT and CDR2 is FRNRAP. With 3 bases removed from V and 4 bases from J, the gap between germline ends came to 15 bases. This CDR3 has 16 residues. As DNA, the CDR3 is TGTGCTAGTGGTTTCTGGCCCAGGGAGGATAATGAAAAACTGTTTTTT. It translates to CASGFWPREDNEKLFF.

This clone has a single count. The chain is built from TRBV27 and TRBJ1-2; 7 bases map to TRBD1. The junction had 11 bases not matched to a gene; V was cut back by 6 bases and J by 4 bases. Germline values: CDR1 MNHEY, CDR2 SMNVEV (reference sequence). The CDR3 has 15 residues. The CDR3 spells CASRARDRPFYGYTF. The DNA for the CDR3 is TGTGCCAGCAGGGCCCGGGACAGACCTTTCTATGGCTACACCTTC.

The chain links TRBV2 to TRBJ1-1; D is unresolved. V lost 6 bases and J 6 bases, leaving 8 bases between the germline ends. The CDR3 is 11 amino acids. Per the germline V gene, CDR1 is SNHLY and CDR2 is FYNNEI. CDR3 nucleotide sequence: TGTGCCAGCAGACGCGGGGCTGAAGCTTTCTTT. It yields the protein CASRRGAEAFF. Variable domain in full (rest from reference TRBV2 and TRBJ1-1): EPEVTQTPSHQVTQMGQEVILRCVPISNHLYFYWYRQILGQKVEFLVSFYNNEISEKSEIFDDQFSVERPDGSNFTLKIRSTKLEDSAMYFCASRRGAEAFFGQGTRLTVV.

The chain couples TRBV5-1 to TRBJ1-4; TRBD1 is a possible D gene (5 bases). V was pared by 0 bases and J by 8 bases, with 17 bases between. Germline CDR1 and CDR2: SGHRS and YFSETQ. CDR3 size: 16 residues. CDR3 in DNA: TGCGCCAGCAGCTTGGATGTTAGCAGGGTAGGCGAAAAACTGTTTTTT. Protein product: CASSLDVSRVGEKLFF.

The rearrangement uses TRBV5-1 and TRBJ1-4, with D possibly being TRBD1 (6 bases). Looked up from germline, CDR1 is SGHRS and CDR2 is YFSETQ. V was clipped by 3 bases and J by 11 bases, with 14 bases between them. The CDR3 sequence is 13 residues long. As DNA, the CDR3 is TGCGCCAGCAGCTGGGACAACGGTGCGAAACTGTTTTTT. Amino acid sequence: CASSWDNGAKLFF.

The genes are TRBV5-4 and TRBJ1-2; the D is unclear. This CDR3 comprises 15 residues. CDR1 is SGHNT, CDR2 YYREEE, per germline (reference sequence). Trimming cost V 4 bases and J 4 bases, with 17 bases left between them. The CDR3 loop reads CASSGSGRRTYGYTF. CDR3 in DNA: TGTGCCAGCAGCGGAAGCGGGCGGAGGACCTATGGCTACACCTTC.

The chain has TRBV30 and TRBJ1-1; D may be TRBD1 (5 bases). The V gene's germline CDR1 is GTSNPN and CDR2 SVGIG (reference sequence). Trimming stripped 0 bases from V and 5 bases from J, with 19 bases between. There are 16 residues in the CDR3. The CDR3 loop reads CAWSVLGQGGWTEAFF. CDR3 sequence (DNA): TGTGCCTGGAGTGTATTGGGTCAGGGAGGATGGACTGAAGCTTTCTTT.

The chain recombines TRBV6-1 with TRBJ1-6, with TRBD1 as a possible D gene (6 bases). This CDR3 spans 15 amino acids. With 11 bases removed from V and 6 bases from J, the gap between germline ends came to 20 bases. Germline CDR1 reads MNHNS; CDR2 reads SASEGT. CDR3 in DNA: TGTGCCGCAAGACCTTTGGGACAACCTAATTCACCCCTCCACTTT. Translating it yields CAARPLGQPNSPLHF.

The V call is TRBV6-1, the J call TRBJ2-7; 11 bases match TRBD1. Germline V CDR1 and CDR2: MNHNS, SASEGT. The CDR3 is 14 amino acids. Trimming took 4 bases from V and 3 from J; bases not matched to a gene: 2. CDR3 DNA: TGTGCCAGCAGTGGAGGGACAGGGGGCTACGAGCAGTACTTC. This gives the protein CASSGGTGGYEQYF.

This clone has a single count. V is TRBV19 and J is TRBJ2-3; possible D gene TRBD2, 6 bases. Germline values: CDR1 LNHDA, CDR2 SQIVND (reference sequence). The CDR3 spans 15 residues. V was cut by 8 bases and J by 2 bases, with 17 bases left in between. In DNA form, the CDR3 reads TGTGCCAGTGATAACCCCGGGGGTCCCACAGATACGCAGTATTTT. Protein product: CASDNPGGPTDTQYF.

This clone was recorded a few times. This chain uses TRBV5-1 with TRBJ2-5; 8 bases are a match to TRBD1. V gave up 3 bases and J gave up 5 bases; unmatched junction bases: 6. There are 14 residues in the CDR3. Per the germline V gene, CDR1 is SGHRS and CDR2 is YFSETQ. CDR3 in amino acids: CASSSATGVETQYF. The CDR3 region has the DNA TGCGCCAGCAGCTCGGCGACAGGGGTGGAGACCCAGTACTTC.

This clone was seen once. Written as DNA, the CDR3 is TGTGCCAGCAGTCAACGGGAGTTTTACAATGAGCAGTTCTTC. This sequence encodes CASSQREFYNEQFF. The V call is TRBV28, the J call TRBJ2-1; perhaps TRBD2 as D (6 bases). This CDR3 contains 14 residues. The V gene's germline CDR1 is MDHEN and CDR2 SYDVKM. Trimming removed 5 bases at V and 4 bases at J, with 12 bases between.

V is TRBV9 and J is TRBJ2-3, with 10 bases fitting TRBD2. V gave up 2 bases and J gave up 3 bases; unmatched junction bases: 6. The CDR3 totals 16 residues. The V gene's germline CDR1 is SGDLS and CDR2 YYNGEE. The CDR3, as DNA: TGTGCCAGCAGCGTTTCAGCGGGGGGGCCAACAGATACGCAGTATTTT. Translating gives CASSVSAGGPTDTQYF.

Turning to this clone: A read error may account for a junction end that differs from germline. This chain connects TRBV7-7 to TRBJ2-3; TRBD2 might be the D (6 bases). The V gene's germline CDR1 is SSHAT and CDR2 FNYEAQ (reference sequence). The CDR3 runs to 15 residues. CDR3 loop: CASSPLGGASDTQYF. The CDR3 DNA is TGTGCTAGCAGCCCCCTCGGGGGAGCATCGGATACGCAGTATTTT.

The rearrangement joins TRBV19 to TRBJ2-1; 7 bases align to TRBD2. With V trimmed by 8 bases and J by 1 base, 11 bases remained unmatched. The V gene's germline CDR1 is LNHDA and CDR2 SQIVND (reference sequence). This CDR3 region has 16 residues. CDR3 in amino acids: CASGGWRGGSYNEQFF. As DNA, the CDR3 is TGTGCCAGTGGAGGTTGGCGGGGAGGGTCCTACAATGAGCAGTTCTTC.

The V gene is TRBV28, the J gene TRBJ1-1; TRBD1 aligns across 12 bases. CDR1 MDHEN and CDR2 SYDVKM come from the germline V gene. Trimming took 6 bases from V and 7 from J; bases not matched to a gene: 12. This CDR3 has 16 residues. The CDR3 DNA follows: TGTGCCAGCAGCCCTACCGGGACAGGGGGCAATTATGAAGCTTTCTTT. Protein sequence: CASSPTGTGGNYEAFF.